This TCR beta chain was sequenced during a study of regulatory T cells in long-lasting Graves disease. Indicated time point: newly diagnosed GD, antithyroid drugs for less than 3 months. Researchers made the TCR library from RNA that was extracted from PBMCs. Patients all came to the study from an endocrinology department in Xi'an, China. Combining iRepertoire HTBI primers with Arm-PCR of CDR3 regions, the authors built TCR beta libraries. MiXCR, applied by TCRdb to the multiplex PCR reads, yields one record per CDR3 protein. The sample gives roughly 500,000 distinct CDR3 sequences, about 13% of which show up once; roughly 10% is in the top ten. This CDR3 has 19 amino acids. CDR1 is LGHDT, CDR2 YNNKEL, per germline (reference sequence). The V gene lost 4 bases and the J gene lost 1 base, with 22 bases spanning the gap. Another study also made use of these data, one on T cells in Graves' hyperthyroidism and ophthalmopathy. From that report: The TCR CDR3 first-round RT-PCR relied on the HTBI primer set.

The rearrangement links TRBV3-1 to TRBJ2-2, with D possibly TRBD1 on 6 matching bases. Sequences were derived from peripheral blood mononuclear cells (PBMCs), sampled at new diagnosis, from a patient treated with antithyroid drugs. The clonotype was recovered from a man aged 30 to 39 with Graves disease. In DNA, the CDR3 is TGTGCCAGCAGCCGTTTTTACTCCGCCCTGGGACAGAACACCGGGGAGCTGTTTTTT. Its translation: CASSRFYSALGQNTGELFF.